The rows below give T cell receptor beta chains drawn from one sample of a study of T cell repertoires in aging, cancer and after chemotherapy. TCRdb re-derived calls from the multiplex PCR reads in MiXCR, one entry per CDR3 protein. This sample has about 12,000 distinct CDR3 sequences; under 35% occur once, and the top ten carry roughly a tenth. Sequenced: blood. These receptors all stem from a human donor in good health. The donor label of this sample is uncertain. CDR3s include the opening cysteine and the closing phenylalanine or tryptophan. A D gene is named only where the DNA matches it firmly. Clone sizes are given selectively: once, few, many, or a class where the clone is expanded.

D gene	clone size	V gene	J gene	CDR3 protein	CDR3 DNA
NA	NA	TRBV5-1	TRBJ1-6	CASSWQTGLDSPLHF	TGCGCCAGCAGCTGGCAGACAGGCCTGGATTCACCCCTCCACTTT
TRBD1	few	TRBV6-5	TRBJ1-1	CASSRTGVRTEAFF	TGTGCCAGCAGTCGTACAGGGGTCCGCACTGAAGCTTTCTTT
TRBD1	NA	TRBV5-6	TRBJ1-1	CASSPYGTGNTEAFF	TGTGCCAGCAGCCCGTACGGGACAGGCAACACTGAAGCTTTCTTT
TRBD1	NA	TRBV15	TRBJ2-7	CATSRAPRGQGVYEQYF	TGTGCCACCAGCAGAGCTCCTCGGGGACAGGGGGTGTACGAGCAGTACTTC
NA	few	TRBV6-5	TRBJ1-4	CASSWGFGEKLFF	TGTGCCAGCAGTTGGGGATTTGGAGAAAAACTGTTTTTT
TRBD1	medium-sized	TRBV29-1	TRBJ2-5	CSVAPDRGIQETQYF	TGCAGCGTGGCCCCGGACAGGGGGATCCAAGAGACCCAGTACTTC
TRBD1	medium-sized	TRBV13	TRBJ2-6	CASSTPTGDPSGANVLTF	TGTGCCAGCAGCACCCCGACAGGGGACCCATCTGGGGCCAACGTCCTGACTTTC
NA	few	TRBV6-1	TRBJ2-5	CASSERAETQYF	TGTGCCAGCAGTGAACGAGCGGAGACCCAGTACTTC
TRBD1	few	TRBV6-1	TRBJ2-5	CASSRTGKETQYF	TGTGCCAGCAGCAGGACAGGGAAAGAGACCCAGTACTTC
NA	few	TRBV5-6	TRBJ2-2	CASSLGPGELFF	TGTGCCAGCAGCTTGGGTCCCGGGGAGCTGTTTTTT
NA	medium-sized	TRBV29-1	TRBJ2-7	CSVGDGSYEQYF	TGCAGCGTGGGGGATGGCTCCTACGAGCAGTACTTC
NA	few	TRBV24-1	TRBJ1-6	CATGLRASPLHF	TGTGCCACCGGGCTACGGGCTTCACCCCTCCACTTT
NA	NA	TRBV6-6	TRBJ1-6	CALGSPNLLRAVLRAATSPLHF	NA
NA	NA	TRBV6-5	TRBJ1-4	CVSTSRDLGEKLFF	TGTGTCAGCACCTCCCGGGACCTGGGAGAAAAACTGTTTTTT
NA	medium-sized	TRBV30	TRBJ1-5	CAWSIAGDQPQHF	TGTGCCTGGAGCATCGCTGGGGATCAGCCCCAGCATTTT
NA	medium-sized	TRBV15	TRBJ2-7	CATSGGPGAEQYF	TGTGCCACCAGCGGAGGTCCCGGGGCCGAGCAGTACTTC
NA	few	TRBV30	TRBJ1-1	CAWSVTGSGTEAFF	TGTGCCTGGAGTGTAACCGGGTCGGGCACTGAAGCTTTCTTT
TRBD1	NA	TRBV11-2	TRBJ2-7	CASSYTGTGYEQYF	TGTGCCAGCAGCTACACCGGGACAGGCTACGAGCAGTACTTC
TRBD2	NA	TRBV12-3/TRBV12-4	TRBJ2-5	CASSWGGAQYF	TGTGCCAGCAGTTGGGGAGGGGCCCAGTACTTC
TRBD2	NA	TRBV6-6	TRBJ2-3	CASSQRGGGSTDTQYF	TGTGCCAGCAGCCAACGGGGCGGGGGATCCACAGATACGCAGTATTTT